The T cell receptor beta chain described here comes from a study of CD8+ T cells in alopecia areata. RNA was isolated and reverse transcribed to cDNA, the sequencing template. Repertoires were generated with immunoSEQ multiplex PCR, while TCRdb's copy carries only in-frame clones and drops some. Seen here are some 51,000 clones, approximately 96% observed once, and the top ten hold 20% to 30%. This specimen consisted of CD8+ T cells sorted from blood, obtained at week 0. The origin of this receptor is a human donor with alopecia areata.

DNA of the CDR3: TGCGCCAGCAGCCAAGATCGAGGGCAGGGGGAAAGGCTGGAGGGCTACACCTTC. Its protein is CASSQDRGQGERLEGYTF. The chain couples TRBV4-3 to TRBJ1-2; 7 bases are a match to TRBD1. Trimming at V came to 0 bases and at J to 8 bases, leaving 18 bases not matched to a gene. The CDR3 has 18 residues. Germline-derived CDR1 and CDR2 are LGHNA and YSLEER.